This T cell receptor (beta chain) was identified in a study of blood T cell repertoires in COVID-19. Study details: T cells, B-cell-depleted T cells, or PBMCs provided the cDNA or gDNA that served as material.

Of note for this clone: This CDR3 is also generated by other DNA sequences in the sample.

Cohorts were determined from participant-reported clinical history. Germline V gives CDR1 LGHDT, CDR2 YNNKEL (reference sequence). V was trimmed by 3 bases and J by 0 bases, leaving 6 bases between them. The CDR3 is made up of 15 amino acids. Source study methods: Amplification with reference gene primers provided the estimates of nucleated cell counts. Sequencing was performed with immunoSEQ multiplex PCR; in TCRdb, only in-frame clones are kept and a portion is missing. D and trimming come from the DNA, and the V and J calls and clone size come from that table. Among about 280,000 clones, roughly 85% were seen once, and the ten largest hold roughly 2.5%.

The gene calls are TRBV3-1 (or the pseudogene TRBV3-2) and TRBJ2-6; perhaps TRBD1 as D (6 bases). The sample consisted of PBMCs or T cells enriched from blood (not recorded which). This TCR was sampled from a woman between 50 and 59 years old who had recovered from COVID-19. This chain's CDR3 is CASSQDSSGANVLTF. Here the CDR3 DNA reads TGTGCCAGCAGCCAGGACAGCTCTGGGGCCAACGTCCTGACTTTC.